The present entry profiles one TCR beta chain with its context. Trimming at V came to 0 bases and at J to 8 bases, leaving 7 bases not matched to a gene. CDR3 length: 15 amino acids. Per germline, CDR1 SGDLS and CDR2 YYNGEE. These data belong to a study of cytomegalovirus exposure and HLA in healthy donors. Use of 60 Vbeta and 13 Jbeta primers characterized the PCR. Method: immunoSEQ multiplex PCR; TCRdb's copy keeps in-frame clones and lacks some. The repertoire holds 90,000 to 120,000 clones, roughly three fifths seen once, with 3.5% to 4% in the top ten. The sample taken for sequencing was PBMCs. The chain has TRBV9 and TRBJ2-1, with 8 bases that match TRBD2. This TCR was sampled from a man aged 30 to 39 in good health and CMV-seropositive. The DNA of the CDR3 is TGTGCCAGCAGCGTAGGTCGGACTAGCTGGGATGAGCAGTTCTTC. It codes for CASSVGRTSWDEQFF.